This TCR beta chain comes out of a study of T cell responses to AZD1222 COVID-19 vaccine (dated by TCRdb to the early 2020s). Concerning the study at large: A total of over 230 trial participants underwent TCR sequencing, of whom around 200 received two doses of AZD1222 and some 25 received two doses of the MenACWY control vaccine. Enrollment into the trials was organized by age into subgroups of 18-55, 56-69 and 70-plus years, and those subgroups contained approximately 160, 26 and 62 TCR-sequenced participants, respectively. What the authors observed across the whole study: Participants were mostly white British and included more females than males, and it was suggested by the authors that clonal diversity may have been underestimated. In the small 56-69-year group, the increase in depth fell short of significance, most likely because of low power. CD4 TCRs associated with the vaccine covered the entire spike protein, and the dominant responses were in regions 160-218 and 743-854. After two AZD1222 doses, both the breadth and the depth of spike-specific TCRs were significantly higher than at day 0 and than in MenACWY recipients. Conclusions about previously exposed vaccinees are limited, since just a handful of AZD1222 recipients were seropositive for SARS-CoV-2 at baseline. Reportedly, close to half of the unique spike-specific TCRs recognized epitopes lying outside the regions that are mutated in the B.1.351 and B.1.1.7 variants. Because no day 14 peak-response samples were available, repertoires were characterized only after the peak T cell response.

According to the study, the label for this sample's time point signals: about 28 days (+/-7) after the second vaccine dose. AZD1222 recipients given second doses at about 4 weeks or at about 12 weeks were pooled, since spike-specific TCR depth and breadth were not found to differ between the two schedules. Vaccinee samples came from UK trials COV001 and COV002, including a single-blind randomized controlled phase 2/3 trial of AZD1222 (ChAdOx1 nCoV-19) in healthy adults. For TCRbeta chain sequencing, PBMC samples were collected from trial participants at day 0 and at day 28 after the second dose. The CDR3 covers 14 residues, taking in both the cysteine and the phenylalanine. Only CDR3 DNA remains: 42 bases, in frame from the first base. Sequences LGHNA (CDR1) and YSLEER (CDR2) are obtained from the germline V gene. At the junction V is shortened by 0 bases and J by 4 bases, with 8 bases in between.

The CDR3 regions of human TCRbeta chains were subjected to immunosequencing. As for the authors' bioinformatics: Repertoire TCRs were checked for matches against a reference library of SARS-CoV-2-specific TCRs that had been generated using the MIRA antigen-specificity platform. Breadth was defined as the fraction of unique TCRs that were SARS-CoV-2-associated, and depth was defined as the fraction of total T cells that were SARS-CoV-2-associated. Each spike-specific TCR was assigned to its reactive spike region and to a CD4 or CD8 class using the MIRA data. Log10-transformed breadth and depth values were compared by one-way ANOVA with Sidak's multiple comparisons tests. Sourced from immuneACCESS, this table was stored by TCRdb with only in-frame sequences that have V and J called. A share of the clones is absent; for the studies checked, an unresolved V gene accounts for under half, and the remainder has no known explanation. D and trimming come from the DNA, and the V and J calls and clone size come from that table. Within this sample are 150,000 to 200,000 clones, with approximately 90% of them counted one time only. The top ten clonotypes cover 1.3% of the sample.

A word on this clone: Its antigen is still unknown. The input lacks base qualities; no much larger clone sits a single base away.

This clonotype was obtained from an adult who received the AZD1222 COVID-19 vaccine. Sequenced material: peripheral blood, taken 28 days after the second AZD1222 dose. Rearrangement joined TRBV4-3 to TRBJ2-3; the D region possibly corresponds to TRBD2 (7 bases align). Here is the DNA: TGCGCCAGCAGCCAAGAGGGGGGGCCAGATACGCAGTATTTT. It specifies CASSQEGGPDTQYF.